The 15 T cell receptor beta chains given below trace back to one sample, sequenced in a study of PD-1 blockade in classical Hodgkin lymphoma. Every patient was affected by relapse after autologous stem cell transplantation, while exposure to brentuximab vedotin was not uniform. Sequencing was performed with immunoSEQ multiplex PCR; in TCRdb, only in-frame clones are kept and a portion is missing. The sample includes about 93,000 clones, 80% to 90% seen only once; the top ten take roughly 16%. The sequencing here drew on peripheral blood mononuclear cells (PBMCs), taken before the second cycle of nivolumab. The receptors come from a human donor with classical Hodgkin lymphoma.

This clone has only one observation. The chain couples TRBV28 to TRBJ2-7; possibly TRBD2 for D (6 bases). Germline values: CDR1 MDHEN, CDR2 SYDVKM. The CDR3 runs 14 residues. The V gene lost 3 bases and the J gene lost 5 bases, with 14 bases spanning the gap. CDR3 bases: TGTGCCAGCAGTTTCCGGGGGTTGCGTCACGAGCAGTACTTC. Amino acid sequence: CASSFRGLRHEQYF.

The chain has TRBV5-1 and TRBJ2-7, with 10 bases identical to TRBD2. CDR1 is SGHRS, CDR2 YFSETQ, per germline. The J segment lost 3 bases and the V segment lost 0 bases, leaving 12 bases of the junction unmatched. This CDR3 has 18 amino acids. The CDR3 DNA reads TGCGCCAGCAGCTTGGTGGGGCTAGCGGGAGCCAATGACTACGAGCAGTACTTC. The encoded protein is CASSLVGLAGANDYEQYF.

The chain is built from TRBV13 and TRBJ2-2; a possible D gene is TRBD2 (5 bases). With 4 bases removed from V and 4 bases from J, the gap between germline ends came to 13 bases. Germline-derived CDR1 and CDR2 are PRHDT and FYEKMQ (reference sequence). The CDR3 runs to 15 residues. DNA of the CDR3: TGTGCCAGCAGCTCGACTGAGCGGCGCACCGGGGAGCTGTTTTTT. Protein product: CASSSTERRTGELFF.

The chain is built from TRBV10-3 and TRBJ1-1; no definite D call. Trimming removed 0 bases from V and 0 bases from J, with 14 bases in between. The CDR3 has 17 amino acids. Germline assignment: CDR1 ENHRY and CDR2 SYGVKD. CDR3 bases: TGTGCCATCAGTGAGTCTTGGGGAACTACCATGAACACTGAAGCTTTCTTT. Its translation is CAISESWGTTMNTEAFF.

V and J are TRBV11-3 and TRBJ2-1; the D is unclear. Trimming removed 1 base from V and 5 bases from J, with 6 bases in between. The CDR3 loop spans 13 amino acids. Germline CDR1 is SGHNT and CDR2 is YENEEA. The CDR3 here is CASSLGLDNEQFF. In DNA form, the CDR3 reads TGTGCCAGCAGCTTAGGTCTCGACAATGAGCAGTTCTTC.

The V gene is TRBV5-5, the J gene TRBJ2-7; tentative D call: TRBD1 (5 bases). This CDR3 region has 11 residues. Trimming removed 7 bases from V and 6 bases from J, with 11 bases in between. Germline assignment: CDR1 SGHKS and CDR2 YYEKEE (reference sequence). The CDR3 loop is CASGAASEQYF. CDR3 nucleotide sequence: TGTGCCAGCGGGGCAGCCTCCGAGCAGTACTTC.

The V and J genes are TRBV6-1 and TRBJ2-7; 9 positions match TRBD1. J lost 3 bases, V lost 7 bases, and 7 bases had no gene match. Germline-derived CDR1 and CDR2 are MNHNS and SASEGT. The CDR3 extends over 14 amino acids. Written as DNA, the CDR3 is TGTGCCAGCAACCTGGACAGGGGAATCTACGAGCAGTACTTC. Translating it yields CASNLDRGIYEQYF.

V and J are TRBV28 and TRBJ1-5; no clear D. Trimming stripped 2 bases from V and 0 bases from J, with 14 bases between. Germline V gene data show CDR1 as MDHEN and CDR2 as SYDVKM. The CDR3 has 17 amino acids. Here the CDR3 reads CASSLLAAEYSNQPQHF. CDR3 in DNA: TGTGCCAGCAGTTTACTGGCAGCGGAATATAGCAATCAGCCCCAGCATTTT.

The gene calls are TRBV6-6 and TRBJ2-5, with TRBD1 identical over 9 bases. Trimming at V came to 6 bases and at J to 2 bases, leaving 1 base not matched to a gene. Per the germline V gene, CDR1 is MNHNY and CDR2 is SVGAGI (reference sequence). This CDR3 has 13 amino acids. CDR3 sequence: CASRGTGQETQYF. In DNA form, the CDR3 reads TGTGCCAGCAGGGGGACAGGGCAAGAGACCCAGTACTTC.

The CDR3 bases are TGTGCCAGCAGTTACGTGGGGGGCGGTGGGGTGACTGAAGCTTTCTTT. This translates into CASSYVGGGGVTEAFF. V is TRBV6-5 and J is TRBJ1-1; D is perhaps TRBD1 (6 bases). V gave up 2 bases and J gave up 5 bases, with 18 bases separating them. CDR1 is MNHEY, CDR2 SVGAGI, per germline. The CDR3 loop spans 16 amino acids.

V gene TRBV6-6 combines with J gene TRBJ2-5; D gene ambiguous. The CDR3 covers 14 residues. V was shortened by 4 bases and J by 1 base, with 10 bases between the two germline ends. Looked up from germline, CDR1 is MNHNY and CDR2 is SVGAGI (reference sequence). The DNA of the CDR3 is TGTGCCAGCAGTTTCCCCGGTGGCCAAGAGACCCAGTACTTC. Its protein product is CASSFPGGQETQYF.

This clone was picked up one time. The chain joins TRBV7-9 to TRBJ2-5; 10 bases match TRBD2. J lost 2 bases, V lost 2 bases, and 5 bases had no gene match. From germline, CDR1 is SEHNR and CDR2 FQNEAQ (reference sequence). The CDR3 length is 16 residues. The CDR3 sequence: CASSLSASGRQETQYF. The CDR3, as DNA: TGTGCCAGCAGCTTAAGTGCTAGCGGGAGACAAGAGACCCAGTACTTC.

The J gene is TRBJ1-3, the V gene TRBV11-2; TRBD1 might be the D (6 bases). Germline loops: CDR1 SGHAT, CDR2 FQNNGV. V lost 0 bases to trimming and J lost 2 bases, with 11 bases between them. The CDR3 is made up of 16 amino acids. As DNA, the CDR3 is TGTGCCAGCAGCTTAGATCTGAGGGGGGCTGGAAACACCATATATTTT. The encoded protein is CASSLDLRGAGNTIYF. Full variable domain (missing parts from reference TRBV11-2 and TRBJ1-3): EAGVAQSPRYKIIEKRQSVAFWCNPISGHATLYWYQQILGQGPKLLIQFQNNGVVDDSQLPKDRFSAERLKGVDSTLKIQPAKLEDSAVYLCASSLDLRGAGNTIYFGEGSWLTVV.

The chain couples TRBV7-9 to TRBJ2-7, with a weak D call TRBD1 (6 bases). V shed 3 bases and J shed 3 bases, with 12 bases lying between them. CDR1 SEHNR and CDR2 FQNEAQ come from the germline V gene (reference sequence). The CDR3 is made up of 14 amino acids. The CDR3 region is CASSLTGGHYEQYF. CDR3 sequence (DNA): TGTGCCAGCAGCTTGACAGGAGGCCACTACGAGCAGTACTTC.

V usage is TRBV10-1 and J usage is TRBJ2-7, with D possibly matching TRBD2 (5 bases). The germline V gene has CDR1 WNHNN and CDR2 SYGVQD (reference sequence). Trimming left V 2 bases short and J 0 bases short, with 11 bases between. The CDR3 is made up of 15 amino acids. CDR3: CASSEVVGNSYEQYF. Written as DNA, the CDR3 is TGCGCCAGCAGTGAGGTGGTCGGGAACTCCTACGAGCAGTACTTC.